This T cell receptor beta chain was sequenced for a study of a mutant IDH1 vaccine in newly diagnosed glioma (TCRdb year 2021). At the level of the whole study: Patients received eight vaccinations in weeks 1, 3, 5, 7, 11, 15, 19 and 23, corresponding to visits V03 through V10. Six visits were used for peripheral blood collection: V03 (baseline), V05, V07, V10, V12 and V13. The approximately 29 treated patients were roughly 60% male and about 38% female, with a mean age of approximately 40 years. Longitudinal TCRB deep sequencing was done for 25 treated patients, wherever samples were available for exploratory analyses. Before enrollment, most patients had been given radiochemotherapy with temozolomide as standard therapy, while the rest had received either radiotherapy alone or temozolomide alone. Vaccination was initiated 4-6 weeks after radiotherapy alone, or concurrently with temozolomide cycles in the chemotherapy-containing groups.

Turning to this clone: Its antigen target is currently unknown. Base qualities were left out, and no much larger clone turns up one base away.

The time point label here, explained by the study, means: week 11, during vaccination. Every vaccine dose consisted of 300 ug of a 20-mer mutant IDH1 peptide in Montanide, administered subcutaneously together with topical imiquimod. All donors had newly diagnosed IDH1-mutant astrocytomas of WHO grade 3 or 4 that showed loss of nuclear ATRX. The samples were drawn from NOA16, a multicentre, single-arm, open-label phase I trial in Germany that tested a mutant IDH1 peptide vaccine in humans for the first time. Genomic DNA for TCRB sequencing was extracted from EDTA blood using the DNeasy Blood and Tissue Kit. What the authors observed across the whole study: The authors noted that analyses of patient blood samples could not be reproduced because of sample limitations. Immune responses induced by the vaccine were seen in 90% to 95% of patients across multiple MHC alleles. Selection of PBMC samples for TCRB deep sequencing was based on availability. Pseudoprogression seemed to be unrelated to changes in the top peripheral T cell clonotypes found by TCRB sequencing.

V trim: 5 bases; J trim: 9 bases; unmatched bases: 15. The CDR3 spans 17 residues, from the cysteine through the phenylalanine. The entry retains the CDR3 DNA only, 51 bases that are in frame from base 1. The germline V gene provides CDR1 LGHNA and CDR2 YNFKEQ. Library construction relied on the immunoSEQ multiplex PCR assay. Rearranged TCR beta chain sequences were amplified using the hsTCRB Kit according to the manufacturer's protocol. TCRB libraries were sequenced on an Illumina MiSeq. In the source study's methods: Demultiplexing, trimming and gene mapping were performed with the kit vendor's proprietary platform. Drawn from immuneACCESS, this table holds only the in-frame rearrangements with V and J called that TCRdb kept. Clones are partly lost; checked studies trace under half to an unresolved V gene and leave the rest unexplained. That table furnishes V, J and clone size, whereas the DNA furnished D and trimming. The sample table lists 20,000 to 30,000 clones, 65% to 80% of them with a count of one. The top ten clonotypes cover approximately 8% of the sample.

This chain is built from TRBV4-2 and TRBJ2-1; TRBD2 matches 11 bases in the middle. This clonotype was sampled from a man between 35 and 55 years old with glioma. Sequences were derived from PBMCs, sampled from a glioma patient whose treatment included an IDH1 peptide vaccine. In nucleotides, the sequence is TGTGCCAGCAGCGGTTTTATAGCGGGAGGGCCAAATATTGAGCAGTTCTTC. Translation gives CASSGFIAGGPNIEQFF.